Listed below are T cell receptor beta chains from one sample, sequenced in a study of blood T cell repertoires in COVID-19. Some clones are missing from TCRdb's copy, which holds only in-frame ones; the method was immunoSEQ multiplex PCR. The sample lists about 110,000 clones, over 80% seen once, with about 18% in the top ten. Sequences were obtained from peripheral blood. The receptors here all came from a woman in her fifties or sixties with acute or convalescent COVID-19. Each CDR3 is given without its conserved first and last residue. Each record gives: clone size, J gene, D gene, V gene, CDR3 length, CDR3 protein. A D gene is named only where the DNA matches it firmly. Not all rows give a size; the values are once, few, many and, for expanded clones, a class.

.	TRBJ2-1	TRBD1	TRBV5-6	14	ASRRFETGGKNEQF
.	TRBJ2-1	.	TRBV28	12	ASSLPQMGHEQF
.	TRBJ2-2	.	TRBV12-3/TRBV12-4	11	ASTLRRGGELF
.	TRBJ2-4	.	TRBV12-3/TRBV12-4	11	ASSSTPAVFQY
once	TRBJ2-2	.	TRBV30	11	AWSGTNTGELF
.	TRBJ1-2	.	TRBV3-1/TRBV3-2	12	ASSQDRGTGGYT
.	TRBJ2-3	.	TRBV28	14	ASSFQGSRDTDTQY
.	TRBJ1-3	.	TRBV5-4	12	ASSSGRRENTIY
.	TRBJ2-1	TRBD2	TRBV28	15	ASTAPTIAGLYNEQF
.	TRBJ1-1	.	TRBV30	14	AWSSAVYRGNTEAF
.	TRBJ1-2	.	TRBV12-3/TRBV12-4	11	ASSLAKRGGYT
.	TRBJ2-2	.	TRBV6-2/TRBV6-3	13	ASSPTSGRTGELF
.	TRBJ1-2	.	TRBV6-5	11	ASSYSTKSGYT
.	TRBJ2-2	.	TRBV4-3	10	ASSPVTGELF
.	TRBJ1-2	.	TRBV3-1/TRBV3-2	13	ASSQARTANYGYT
.	TRBJ2-7	TRBD1	TRBV18	12	ASSPQGARNEQY
.	TRBJ2-7	.	TRBV10-1	10	ASSGGPYEQY
.	TRBJ1-2	.	TRBV24-1	11	ATSEPQGRGYT
few	TRBJ1-2	.	TRBV6-5	11	ATLRGSNYGYT
once	TRBJ2-7	.	TRBV3-1/TRBV3-2	12	ASTLGSGVDEQY
few	TRBJ2-3	TRBD1	TRBV19	11	ASSPGQGNTQY
.	TRBJ1-2	.	TRBV11-2	14	ASSLRSPGDNYGYT
.	TRBJ1-2	TRBD1	TRBV2	12	ATTPQGGHYGYT
.	TRBJ2-4	.	TRBV3-1/TRBV3-2	13	ASSQGQVSKNIQY
.	TRBJ1-1	.	TRBV6-6	13	ASSYSQGMNTEAF
once	TRBJ1-1	.	TRBV5-4	13	ASGAWGQMNTEAF
.	TRBJ2-7	.	TRBV27	10	ASQQLGGEQY
.	TRBJ2-1	.	TRBV11-3	11	ASSLGQDNEQF
.	TRBJ2-2	.	TRBV7-3	14	ASSPGGRANTGELF
.	TRBJ2-1	TRBD2	TRBV7-3	13	ASSPIAGGLNEQF
.	TRBJ1-4	.	TRBV28	13	ASRAEPATNEKLF
.	TRBJ2-5	TRBD1	TRBV5-1	13	ASSLELTGRETQY
.	TRBJ2-1	.	TRBV30	14	AWSVDSSSSYNEQF
.	TRBJ1-6	TRBD1	TRBV10-3	13	AISEAQGAGSPLH
.	TRBJ2-7	.	TRBV30	11	AWSLYTGNEQY
.	TRBJ2-7	TRBD1	TRBV18	13	ASSPDREVSHEQY
.	TRBJ2-7	.	TRBV7-9	11	ASSLSRDWEQY
.	TRBJ2-7	TRBD1	TRBV5-1	12	ASSPGTGNNEQY
.	TRBJ2-5	.	TRBV9	10	ASSSGQETQY